These T cell receptor beta chains were read from a single sample in a study of graft-versus-host responses after intestinal transplantation. Using immunoSEQ multiplex PCR, the repertoire was profiled, and TCRdb retains in-frame clones only, with some absent. The sample lists under 20,000 clones; approximately 40% were seen once. Here the sequenced sample was alloreactive CD4+ T cells from a mixed lymphocyte reaction culture, taken before intestinal transplant. The receptor source for this set is a human patient who received an intestinal transplant. The CDR3 runs from the conserved cysteine through the conserved F or W. Fields, in order: clone size, J gene, V gene, D gene, CDR3 protein, CDR3 DNA. D genes are given only for firm matches. A row's size may be missing; if present it is once, few, many or a size class.

few | TRBJ2-2 | TRBV7-2 | - | CASSLAGGLNTGELFF | TGTGCCAGCAGCTTAGCGGGGGGCTTGAACACCGGGGAGCTGTTTTTT
once | TRBJ1-2 | TRBV7-2 | TRBD1 | CASSPRDRGYYGYTF | TGTGCCAGCAGCCCCCGCGACAGGGGCTACTATGGCTACACCTTC
- | TRBJ2-1 | TRBV2 | TRBD2 | CASSVRGGSYNEQFF | TGTGCCAGCAGTGTTCGCGGGGGGTCCTACAATGAGCAGTTCTTC
once | TRBJ1-2 | TRBV2 | TRBD1 | CASSVARTGPGYTF | TGTGCCAGCAGTGTAGCCCGGACAGGGCCTGGCTACACCTTC
- | TRBJ2-5 | TRBV7-9 | TRBD2 | CASSSRGTFQETQYF | TGTGCCAGCAGCTCGCGGGGGACCTTCCAAGAGACCCAGTACTTC
- | TRBJ1-4 | TRBV19 | - | CASSNGGADEKLFF | TGTGCCAGTAGTAACGGGGGGGCGGATGAAAAACTGTTTTTT
few | TRBJ1-2 | TRBV5-1 | - | CASSPGGATRGGLGNYGYTF | TGCGCCAGCAGCCCTGGAGGGGCAACAAGGGGCGGGTTAGGTAACTATGGCTACACCTTC
few | TRBJ1-1 | TRBV5-1 | - | CASSSGNRASAEAFF | TGCGCCAGCAGCTCCGGGAACAGGGCGAGCGCTGAAGCTTTCTTT
- | TRBJ1-5 | TRBV6-1 | - | CASSVGARQPQHF | TGTGCCAGCAGTGTGGGGGCGAGGCAGCCCCAGCATTTT
few | TRBJ1-2 | TRBV29-1 | - | CSVESRTEGGYGYTF | TGCAGCGTTGAATCTAGGACAGAGGGAGGCTATGGCTACACCTTC
few | TRBJ2-3 | TRBV5-4 | - | CASSSYRLAKTDTQYF | TGTGCCAGCAGCTCGTACAGGTTAGCGAAGACAGATACGCAGTATTTT
- | TRBJ2-3 | TRBV6-1 | - | CASSFWGVDTDTQYF | TGTGCCAGCAGTTTCTGGGGGGTCGACACAGATACGCAGTATTTT
few | TRBJ1-3 | TRBV7-2 | - | CASSLAPQAVGSGNTIYF | TGTGCCAGCAGCTTAGCCCCACAGGCCGTAGGCTCCGGAAACACCATATATTTT
- | TRBJ2-7 | TRBV11-2 | TRBD2 | CASSSGGYEQYF | TGTGCCAGCAGCTCGGGGGGCTACGAGCAGTACTTC
few | TRBJ2-3 | TRBV7-9 | - | CASSPTLTSTDTQYF | TGTGCCAGCAGCCCCACCTTAACTAGCACAGATACGCAGTATTTT
few | TRBJ2-7 | TRBV2 | TRBD1 | CASSEGPDRDPVYYYEQYF | TGTGCCAGCAGTGAAGGCCCGGACAGGGATCCCGTCTACTACTACGAGCAGTACTTC
- | TRBJ1-3 | TRBV18 | - | CASSPGQGSGNTIYF | TGTGCCAGCTCACCGGGGCAGGGTTCTGGAAACACCATATATTTT
- | TRBJ2-6 | TRBV5-1 | - | CASSLATSRGSGANVLTF | TGCGCCAGCAGCTTGGCCACCAGCCGGGGTTCTGGGGCCAACGTCCTGACTTTC
few | TRBJ1-2 | TRBV5-4 | TRBD1 | CASSLVDRGLSGYTF | TGTGCCAGCAGCTTGGTAGACAGGGGGCTAAGCGGCTACACCTTC
- | TRBJ2-7 | TRBV6-6 | - | CTQQGGGPYEQYF | TGTACCCAACAGGGGGGGGGACCATACGAGCAGTACTTC
few | TRBJ1-5 | TRBV2 | - | CASELTARGSQPQHF | TGTGCCAGCGAACTGACAGCCCGGGGGAGCCAGCCCCAGCATTTT
- | TRBJ1-2 | TRBV2 | - | CASSPDRSYGYTF | TGTGCCAGCAGTCCAGACAGGTCCTATGGCTACACCTTC
- | TRBJ1-5 | TRBV7-2 | - | CASSLRGLGNQPQHF | TGTGCCAGCAGCTTACGGGGGCTTGGCAATCAGCCCCAGCATTTT
- | TRBJ2-6 | TRBV5-4 | - | CASRNRASSSGANVLTF | TGTGCCAGTAGGAACAGGGCATCCAGCTCTGGGGCCAACGTCCTGACTTTC
- | TRBJ1-2 | TRBV5-1 | - | CASSLGPHDATF | TGCGCCAGCAGCTTGGGGCCCCATGATGCCACCTTC
- | TRBJ1-2 | TRBV5-4 | - | CASSLGGYGYTF | TGTGCCAGCAGCTTGGGGGGGTATGGCTACACCTTC
few | TRBJ2-1 | TRBV4-2 | - | CASSQDHGPYNEQFF | TGTGCCAGCAGCCAAGATCACGGACCCTACAATGAGCAGTTCTTC
- | TRBJ1-2 | TRBV19 | - | CASNQATGQRGNYGYTF | TGTGCCAGCAACCAAGCAACGGGGCAGCGGGGTAACTATGGCTACACCTTC
few | TRBJ1-5 | TRBV4-1 | - | CASSKELYQPQHF | TGCGCCAGCAGCAAAGAACTCTATCAGCCCCAGCATTTT
- | TRBJ2-3 | TRBV11-2 | TRBD2 | CASSGRTRATDTQYF | TGTGCCAGCAGCGGACGGACTAGGGCCACAGATACGCAGTATTTT
- | TRBJ2-1 | TRBV9 | TRBD2 | CASSAGLAGGKYNEQFF | TGTGCCAGCAGCGCAGGACTAGCGGGGGGCAAATACAATGAGCAGTTCTTC
- | TRBJ2-3 | TRBV10-3 | TRBD2 | CAISALAGGRDTQYF | TGTGCCATCAGTGCTCTAGCGGGGGGCCGGGATACGCAGTATTTT
- | TRBJ1-1 | TRBV7-2 | - | CASSLLVSKNTEAFF | TGTGCCAGCAGCTTGTTGGTCTCTAAGAACACTGAAGCTTTCTTT